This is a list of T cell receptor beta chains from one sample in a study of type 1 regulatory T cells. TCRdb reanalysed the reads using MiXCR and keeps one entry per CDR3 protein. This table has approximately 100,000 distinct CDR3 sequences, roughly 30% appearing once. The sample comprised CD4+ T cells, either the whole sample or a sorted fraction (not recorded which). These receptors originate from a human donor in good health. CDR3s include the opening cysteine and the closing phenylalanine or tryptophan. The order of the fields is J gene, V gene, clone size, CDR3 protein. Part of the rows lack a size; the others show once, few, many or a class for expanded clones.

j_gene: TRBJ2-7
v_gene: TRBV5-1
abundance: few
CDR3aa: CASSLDLFSYEQYF

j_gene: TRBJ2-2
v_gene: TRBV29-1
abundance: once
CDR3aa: CSVLWRFDTGELFF

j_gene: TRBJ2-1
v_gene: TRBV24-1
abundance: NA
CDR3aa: CATSELGAGQQFF

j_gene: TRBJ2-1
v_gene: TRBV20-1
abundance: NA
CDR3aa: CSASMLAAGTYNEQFF

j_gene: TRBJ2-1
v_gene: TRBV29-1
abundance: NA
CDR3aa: CSAARDGGGGNEQFF

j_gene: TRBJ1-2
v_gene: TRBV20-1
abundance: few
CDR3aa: CSARSLGQADYGYTF

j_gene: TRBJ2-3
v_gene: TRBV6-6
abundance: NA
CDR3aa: CASSWATRAGRAPTDTQYF

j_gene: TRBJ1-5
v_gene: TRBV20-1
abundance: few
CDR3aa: CSAAAGENQPQHF

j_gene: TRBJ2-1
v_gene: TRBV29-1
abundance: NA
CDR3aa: CSVQGNPNEQFF

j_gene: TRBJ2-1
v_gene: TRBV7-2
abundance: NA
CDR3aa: CASSSRTSGRTGSNEQFF

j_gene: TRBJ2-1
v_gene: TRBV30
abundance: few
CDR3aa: CAWSKSSGERIYNEQFF

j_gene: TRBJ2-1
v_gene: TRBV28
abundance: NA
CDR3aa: CASTAGGSPNEQFF

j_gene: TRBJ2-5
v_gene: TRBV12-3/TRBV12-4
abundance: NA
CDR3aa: CASRPPGLQETQYF

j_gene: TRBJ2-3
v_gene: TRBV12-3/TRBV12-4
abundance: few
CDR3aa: CASTLSTDTQYF

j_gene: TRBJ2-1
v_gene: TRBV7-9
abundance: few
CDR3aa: CASSLGLPSYNEQFF

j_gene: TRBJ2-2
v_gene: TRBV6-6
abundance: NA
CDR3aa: CASSRPMASGTGELFF

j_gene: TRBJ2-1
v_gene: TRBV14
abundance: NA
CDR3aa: CASSQPPGRESHNEQFF

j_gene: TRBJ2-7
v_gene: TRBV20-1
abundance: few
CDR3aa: CSARVPGQRPYEQYF

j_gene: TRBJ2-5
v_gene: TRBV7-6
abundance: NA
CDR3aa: CASSLAVAGAGETQYF

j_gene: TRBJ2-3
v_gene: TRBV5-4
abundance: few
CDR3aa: CASSLTSGRTDTQYF

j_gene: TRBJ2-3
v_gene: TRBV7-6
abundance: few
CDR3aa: CASSLGPADTQYF

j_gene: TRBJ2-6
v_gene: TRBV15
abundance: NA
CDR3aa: CATSRDAGRGANVLTF

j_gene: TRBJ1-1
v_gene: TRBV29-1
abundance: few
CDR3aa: CSVDGTEAFF

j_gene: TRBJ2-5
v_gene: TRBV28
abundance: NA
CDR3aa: CASSPWTGGEETQYF

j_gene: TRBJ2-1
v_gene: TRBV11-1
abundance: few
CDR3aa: CASSFQGLAGAGEQFF

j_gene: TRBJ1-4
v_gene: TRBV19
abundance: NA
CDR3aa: CASEPRPGQVNEKLFF

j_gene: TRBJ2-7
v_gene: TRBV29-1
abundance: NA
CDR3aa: CSVGKGGNYEQYF

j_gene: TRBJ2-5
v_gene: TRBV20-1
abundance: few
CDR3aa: CSARAQAGGGAQETQYF

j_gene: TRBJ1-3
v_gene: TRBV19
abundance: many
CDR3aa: CASSIYTSGNTIYF

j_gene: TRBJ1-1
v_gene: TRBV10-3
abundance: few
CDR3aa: CAIRGQVNTEAFF

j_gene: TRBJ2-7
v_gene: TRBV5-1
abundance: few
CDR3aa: CASSPGLAGYEQYF

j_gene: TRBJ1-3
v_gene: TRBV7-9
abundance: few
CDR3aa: CASSPRGGTQHTIYF

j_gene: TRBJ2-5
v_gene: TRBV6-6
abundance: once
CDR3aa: CASSFLGLGTSWETQYF

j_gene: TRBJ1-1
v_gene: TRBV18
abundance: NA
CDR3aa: CASSPPEGSNTEAFF

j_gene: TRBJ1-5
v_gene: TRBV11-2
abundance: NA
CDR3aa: CASSLGQAFNQPQHF

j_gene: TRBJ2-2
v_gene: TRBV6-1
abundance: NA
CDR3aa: CASSEVGNTGELFF

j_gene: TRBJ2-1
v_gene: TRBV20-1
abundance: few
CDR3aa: CSARGDSRGGNEQFF

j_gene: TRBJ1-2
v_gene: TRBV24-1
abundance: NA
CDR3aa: CATQDTTGYGYTF

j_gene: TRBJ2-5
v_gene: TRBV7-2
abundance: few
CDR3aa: CASKQQGSSWTQYF

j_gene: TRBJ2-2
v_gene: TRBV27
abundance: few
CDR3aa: CATNQGSRNTGELFF

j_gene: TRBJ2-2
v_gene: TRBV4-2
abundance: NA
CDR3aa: CASSQESGTGELFF

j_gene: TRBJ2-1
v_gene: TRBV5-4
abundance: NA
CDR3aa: CASSLVGDNEQFF

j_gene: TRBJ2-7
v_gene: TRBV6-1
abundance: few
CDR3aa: CASSLEGYEQYF

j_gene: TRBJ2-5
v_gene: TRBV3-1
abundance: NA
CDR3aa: CASSQRRGTSETQYF

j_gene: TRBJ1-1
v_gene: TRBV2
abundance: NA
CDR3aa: CASTEAGQELLLFF

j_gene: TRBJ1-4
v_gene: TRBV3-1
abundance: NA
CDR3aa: CANSLRTGSNEKLFF

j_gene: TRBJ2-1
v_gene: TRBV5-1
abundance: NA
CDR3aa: CASSLNTGGGAEEQFF

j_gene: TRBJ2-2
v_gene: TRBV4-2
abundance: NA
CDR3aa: CASRSRGLADQNTGELFF

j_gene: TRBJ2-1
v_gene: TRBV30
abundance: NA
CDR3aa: CAWQRTDEQFF

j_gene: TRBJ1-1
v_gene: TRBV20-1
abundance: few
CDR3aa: CSAVSGRTNTEAFF

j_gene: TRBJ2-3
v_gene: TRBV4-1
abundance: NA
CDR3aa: CASSQEPSGRVGDTQYF

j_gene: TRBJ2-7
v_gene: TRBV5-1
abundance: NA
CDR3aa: CASARTEPYEQYF

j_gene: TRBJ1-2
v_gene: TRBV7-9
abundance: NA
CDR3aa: CASSLRRGQGAYGYTF

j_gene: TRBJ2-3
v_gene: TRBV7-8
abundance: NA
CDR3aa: CASSPLGGGDTQYF

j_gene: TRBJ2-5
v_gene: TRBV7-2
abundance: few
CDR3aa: CASSATQIQETQYF